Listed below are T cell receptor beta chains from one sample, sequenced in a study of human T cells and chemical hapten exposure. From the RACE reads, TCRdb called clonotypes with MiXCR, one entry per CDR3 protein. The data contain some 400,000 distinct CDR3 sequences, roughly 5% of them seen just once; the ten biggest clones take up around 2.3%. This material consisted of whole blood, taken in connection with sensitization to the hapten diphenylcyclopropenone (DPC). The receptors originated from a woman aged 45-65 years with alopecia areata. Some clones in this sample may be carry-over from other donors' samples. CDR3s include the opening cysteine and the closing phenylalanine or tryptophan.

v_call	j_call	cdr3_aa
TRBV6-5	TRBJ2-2	CASRRTGTSTGELFF
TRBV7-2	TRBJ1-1	CASSLAAVNTEAYF
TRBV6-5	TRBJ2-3	CASSYRGRGDTQYF
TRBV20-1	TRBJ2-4	CSARDGSELAKNIQYF
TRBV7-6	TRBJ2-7	CASSIPDRGYEQYF
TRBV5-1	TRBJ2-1	CASSLGGRGMNEQFF
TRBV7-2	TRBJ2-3	CASSLSTGLSTDTQYF
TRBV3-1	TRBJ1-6	CASRAAGNSPLHF
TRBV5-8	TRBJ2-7	CASSRRDSHEQYF
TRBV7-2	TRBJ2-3	CASSLGGVGADTQYF
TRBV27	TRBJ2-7	CASSLSAGYEQYF
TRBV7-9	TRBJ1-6	CASSLALGGEGSPLHF
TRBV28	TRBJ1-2	CASRSGTPYGYTF
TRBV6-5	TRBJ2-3	CASSYDLGPDTQYF
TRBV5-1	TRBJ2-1	CASSLKLAGSIDEQFF
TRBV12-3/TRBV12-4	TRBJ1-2	CASSLLQGRGYTF
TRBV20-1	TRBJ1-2	CSARTGSNYGYTF
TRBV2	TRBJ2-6	CATRTRDGTSGANVLTF
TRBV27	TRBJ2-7	CASSISSIGEQYF
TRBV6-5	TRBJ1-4	CASSYSGGGVGEKLFF
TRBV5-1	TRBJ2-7	CASSADITEQYF
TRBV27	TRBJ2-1	CASIKFFAGYNEQFF
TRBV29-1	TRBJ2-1	CSVVPRGLGSSNEQFF
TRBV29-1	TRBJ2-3	CSVQGLAGELDTQYF
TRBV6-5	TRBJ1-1	CASSLEWGGTTEAFF
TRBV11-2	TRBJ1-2	CASSSYATGNYGYTF
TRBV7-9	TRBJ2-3	CASSLDWDTQYF
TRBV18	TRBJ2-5	CASSPLQGKGETQYF
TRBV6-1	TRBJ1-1	CASSEITANTDAFF
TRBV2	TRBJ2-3	CASSDNPSGIGDTQYF
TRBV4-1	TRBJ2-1	CASSQDHLPKNEQFF
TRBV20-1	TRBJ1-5	CSAREGQHNQPQHF
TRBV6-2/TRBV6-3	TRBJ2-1	CASSRDFSSYNEQFF
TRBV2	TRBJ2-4	CASGAEGALAKNIQYF
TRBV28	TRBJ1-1	CASSQVAEAFF
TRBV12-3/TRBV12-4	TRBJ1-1	CASSILDRVTEAFF
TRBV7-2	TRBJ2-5	CASSLSGEETQYF
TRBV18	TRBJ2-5	CASSPRTAQETQYF
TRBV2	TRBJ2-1	CASMSDGTPYNEQFF
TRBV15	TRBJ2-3	CATSPTSGGADTQYF
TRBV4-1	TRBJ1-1	CASSQEMSGMNTEAFF
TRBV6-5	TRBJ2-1	CASSYTPGPKRDEQFF
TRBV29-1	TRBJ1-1	CSVEGQGNSEAFF
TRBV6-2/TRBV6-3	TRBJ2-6	CASSYPPSGANVLTF
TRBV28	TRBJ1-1	CASSSPTGAGGTEAFF
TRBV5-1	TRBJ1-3	CASSTNSHSGNTIYF
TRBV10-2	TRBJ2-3	CASSEQGGTDTQYF
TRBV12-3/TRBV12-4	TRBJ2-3	CASTAGADTQYF
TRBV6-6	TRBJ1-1	CASSYESTEAFF
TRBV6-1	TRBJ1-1	CASIRTAGGAEAFF
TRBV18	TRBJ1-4	CASSSGIGGEKLFF
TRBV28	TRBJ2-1	CASSLWTSGDNEQFF
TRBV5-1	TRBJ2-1	CASASTSGSSYNEQFF
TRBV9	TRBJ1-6	CASSAPMSGDNSPLHF
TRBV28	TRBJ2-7	CASSSPGRAPYEQYF
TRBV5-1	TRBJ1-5	CASSLGRGKGDSNQPQHF
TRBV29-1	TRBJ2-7	CSAQGQGATYEQYF